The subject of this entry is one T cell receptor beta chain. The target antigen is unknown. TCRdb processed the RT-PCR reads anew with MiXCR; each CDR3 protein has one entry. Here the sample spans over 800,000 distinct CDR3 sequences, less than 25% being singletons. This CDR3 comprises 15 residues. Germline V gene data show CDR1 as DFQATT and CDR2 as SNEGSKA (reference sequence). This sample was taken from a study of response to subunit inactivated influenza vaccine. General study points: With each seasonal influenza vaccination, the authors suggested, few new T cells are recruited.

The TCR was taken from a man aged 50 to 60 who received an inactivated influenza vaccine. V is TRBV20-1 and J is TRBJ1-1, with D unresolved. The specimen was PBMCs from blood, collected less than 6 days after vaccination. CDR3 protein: CSPGSENLMNTEAFF. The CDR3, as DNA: TGCAGCCCAGGATCGGAGAATTTAATGAACACTGAAGCTTTCTTT.